The rows below give T cell receptor beta chains drawn from one sample of a study of cytomegalovirus exposure and HLA in healthy donors. Measured with immunoSEQ multiplex PCR; TCRdb has only the in-frame clones, and not every one. The table has about 190,000 clones, roughly 79% seen once. Sequenced input: PBMCs. These receptors were taken from a woman between 18 and 30 years old in good health and CMV-seronegative. CDR3s include the opening cysteine and the closing phenylalanine or tryptophan. A D gene is named only where the DNA matches it firmly. Clone size is not always given. Where it is, it says once, few, many or a class for expanded clones.

J gene	D gene	clone size	V gene	CDR3 DNA	CDR3 protein
TRBJ1-5	-	-	TRBV7-2	TGTGCCAGCAGCTTAGGAGGGTCTTTTTATCAGCCCCAGCATTTT	CASSLGGSFYQPQHF
TRBJ1-3	-	-	TRBV7-6	TGTGCCAGCAGCCCGGTACAGGGCATTTCTGGAAACACCATATATTTT	CASSPVQGISGNTIYF
TRBJ1-1	-	-	TRBV5-4	TGTGCCAGCAGCTTGAGTGTCAGGAACACTGAAGCTTTCTTT	CASSLSVRNTEAFF
TRBJ2-7	-	-	TRBV6-6	TGTGCCAGCAGCCGCCCTGAAACTAAGGCCTACGAGCAGTACTTC	CASSRPETKAYEQYF
TRBJ2-7	-	few	TRBV6-1	TGTGCCAGCAGTGACAGGGGAGCCTACGAGCAGTACTTC	CASSDRGAYEQYF
TRBJ2-3	-	-	TRBV4-1	TGCGCCAGCAGGGGAGCAGGATCTAGCACAGATACGCAGTATTTT	CASRGAGSSTDTQYF
TRBJ2-1	TRBD2	-	TRBV6-4	TGTGCCAGCAGTCCTTCGACTAGCGGCTCCTACAATGAGCAGTTCTTC	CASSPSTSGSYNEQFF
TRBJ2-1	TRBD1	-	TRBV6-5	TGTGCCAGCAGGCGGGACAGGGAATACAATGAGCAGTTCTTC	CASRRDREYNEQFF
TRBJ1-2	-	-	TRBV7-2	TGTGCCAGCAGTTCGGGGATAGCTAACTATGGCTACACCTTC	CASSSGIANYGYTF
TRBJ1-1	-	-	TRBV28	TGTGCCAGCAGCCAACCTGGGGACACCAACACTGAAGCTTTCTTT	CASSQPGDTNTEAFF
TRBJ2-1	TRBD2	-	TRBV10-1	TGCGCCAGCAGTGAGGCCGGGGGGGTCAATGAGCAGTTCTTC	CASSEAGGVNEQFF
TRBJ2-6	TRBD2	-	TRBV25-1	TGTGCCAGCAGTGAACCTGGGAGGGTTTCTGGGGCCAACGTCCTGACTTTC	CASSEPGRVSGANVLTF
TRBJ1-1	-	-	TRBV4-2	TGTGCCAGCAGCCAAAGATCCGGATCAACTTCGGGAGCTTTCTTT	CASSQRSGSTSGAFF
TRBJ1-5	-	-	TRBV18	TGTGCCAGCTCACGCAACCTGCCGGGGAGCAATCAGCCCCAGCATTTT	CASSRNLPGSNQPQHF
TRBJ1-5	-	-	TRBV11-2	TGTGCCAGCAGCTTAATACCCAGGGCCGGGAGCAATCAGCCCCAGCATTTT	CASSLIPRAGSNQPQHF
TRBJ1-4	-	-	TRBV30	TGTGCCTGGAGTGTCGGAGACTGGATGTTTTTT	CAWSVGDWMFF
TRBJ1-2	-	-	TRBV23-1	TGCGCCAGCAGTCAATCCAACAGGGTCCATGGCTACACCTTC	CASSQSNRVHGYTF